This T cell receptor beta chain was retrieved from a study of blood T cell repertoires in COVID-19. As for the study in general: PBMCs, B-cell-depleted T cells, or T cells were the source of the cDNA or gDNA that made up the material.

The germline CDR1 and CDR2 sequences are SGHNT and YYREEE (reference sequence). The CDR3 has 15 residues. After removal of 4 bases from V and 6 bases from J, the junction contained 7 bases not matched to a gene. As processed by the authors: Reference gene primer amplification yielded estimated nucleated cell counts. Clones were read by immunoSEQ multiplex PCR, and TCRdb kept only the in-frame ones, dropping some. V and J calls and clone size follow that table, whereas D and trimming were derived from the DNA. The table records about 120,000 clones, 87% of them present only once. This receptor was identified in a woman between 70 and 85 years old with acute or convalescent COVID-19. The source material was peripheral blood. The rearrangement joins TRBV5-4 to TRBJ1-3, with 10 nucleotides matching TRBD1. In DNA, the CDR3 is TGTGCCAGCAGCGCCCGCGGACAGGGGGAAAACACCATATATTTT. This codes for CASSARGQGENTIYF. Looking up the rest from reference TRBV5-4 and TRBJ1-3 gives the full variable domain: ETGVTQSPTHLIKTRGQQVTLRCSSQSGHNTVSWYQQALGQGPQFIFQYYREEENGRGNFPPRFSGLQFPNYSSELNVNALELDDSALYLCASSARGQGENTIYFGEGSWLTVV.